This is a list of T cell receptor beta chains from one sample in a study of early T cells in non-severe SARS-CoV-2 infection. TCRdb re-called the 5' RACE reads through MiXCR, storing one row per CDR3 protein. The data show tens of thousands of distinct CDR3 sequences, roughly 17% seen once. This specimen consisted of whole blood, obtained at baseline. The receptors come from an adult who was a healthcare worker with PCR-confirmed SARS-CoV-2 infection or an uninfected control (not recorded which). Each CDR3 is given with its conserved first and last residue. The order of the fields is D gene, V gene, clone size, J gene, CDR3 protein, CDR3 DNA. D genes are given only for firm matches. Where a row states a size, it is once, few, many or the class of an expanded clone; other rows omit it.

-	TRBV7-9	-	TRBJ2-7	CASSLSGTPYEQYF	TGTGCCAGCAGCCTCTCCGGGACACCCTACGAGCAGTACTTC
-	TRBV6-8	-	TRBJ2-7	CATPRILYEQYF	TGTGCCACCCCCAGGATACTCTACGAGCAGTACTTC
-	TRBV2	-	TRBJ1-1	CASSPYFF	TGTGCCAGCAGTCCTTATTTCTTT
-	TRBV12-3/TRBV12-4	-	TRBJ2-1	CASSLVPEQFF	TGTGCCAGCAGTTTAGTACCTGAGCAGTTCTTC
-	TRBV6-5	-	TRBJ1-3	CASRGLGTNTIYF	TGTGCCAGCAGGGGATTGGGGACAAACACCATATATTTT
-	TRBV7-6	-	TRBJ2-3	CASSLFGGADMQYF	TGTGCCAGCAGCTTATTTGGAGGGGCAGATATGCAGTATTTT
-	TRBV20-1	once	TRBJ2-3	CSVGRTGSSTDTQYF	TGCAGTGTTGGCCGGACGGGGTCTAGCACAGATACGCAGTATTTT
TRBD1	TRBV6-6	many	TRBJ2-7	CASSYGDRAYEQYF	TGTGCCAGCAGTTACGGGGACAGGGCCTACGAGCAGTACTTC
-	TRBV7-8	many	TRBJ1-2	CASSLSEMNYGYTF	TGTGCCAGCAGCTTATCAGAGATGAACTATGGCTACACCTTC
TRBD2	TRBV7-2	-	TRBJ2-2	CASSPPGLALTGELFF	TGTGCCAGCAGCCCTCCGGGACTAGCGCTAACCGGGGAGCTGTTTTTT
TRBD2	TRBV20-1	once	TRBJ2-1	CSARSGLAVNEQFF	TGCAGTGCTAGATCGGGACTAGCTGTCAATGAGCAGTTCTTC
TRBD2	TRBV28	few	TRBJ2-7	CASIGTSKNEQYF	TGTGCCAGCATTGGGACTAGCAAGAACGAGCAGTACTTC
TRBD2	TRBV6-5	-	TRBJ2-4	CASSYGYSGRAVGAKNIQYF	TGTGCCAGCAGTTACGGCTATAGCGGGAGGGCCGTGGGGGCCAAAAACATTCAGTACTTC
-	TRBV4-1	-	TRBJ2-7	CASSPRHSGYEQYF	TGCGCCAGCAGCCCTCGGCATAGCGGATACGAGCAGTACTTC
TRBD1	TRBV12-3/TRBV12-4	-	TRBJ2-5	CASRKGQGETQYF	TGTGCCAGCAGAAAGGGACAGGGGGAGACCCAGTACTTC
-	TRBV19	-	TRBJ1-2	CASSIWRRANYGYTF	TGTGCCAGTAGTATATGGCGGCGAGCTAACTATGGCTACACCTTC
TRBD1	TRBV11-2	many	TRBJ1-1	CASSLDRGGTEAFF	TGTGCCAGCAGCCTGGACAGGGGAGGAACTGAAGCTTTCTTT
-	TRBV15	few	TRBJ1-4	CATSSRGLRGEKLFF	TGTGCCACCAGCAGCCGGGGCCTCAGGGGTGAAAAACTGTTTTTT
-	TRBV28	few	TRBJ1-5	CASSFKGLSQPQHF	TGTGCCAGCAGTTTCAAGGGCCTGAGTCAGCCCCAGCATTTT
-	TRBV6-6	many	TRBJ2-7	CASSYDPYEQYF	TGTGCCAGCAGTTACGACCCCTACGAGCAGTACTTC
-	TRBV24-1	-	TRBJ2-5	CATGPETQYF	TGTGCCACCGGTCCGGAGACCCAGTACTTC
TRBD2	TRBV12-3/TRBV12-4	few	TRBJ2-1	CASRTGTSNEQFF	TGTGCCAGCAGGACCGGGACTAGCAATGAGCAGTTCTTC
-	TRBV4-1	-	TRBJ1-2	CASSQELRPYGYTF	TGCGCCAGCAGCCAAGAATTAAGGCCTTATGGCTACACCTTC
-	TRBV3-1	many	TRBJ1-1	CASSQQGTEAFF	TGTGCCAGCAGCCAACAGGGCACTGAAGCTTTCTTT
-	TRBV20-1	few	TRBJ2-7	CSARVLDNTYEQYF	TGCAGTGCTAGAGTCTTGGATAACACCTACGAGCAGTACTTC
TRBD2	TRBV20-1	few	TRBJ2-1	CSAAGGHEQFF	TGCAGTGCTGCGGGAGGGCATGAGCAGTTCTTC
TRBD1	TRBV28	few	TRBJ1-1	CASSFSAGGAFF	TGTGCCAGCAGTTTTTCGGCAGGGGGAGCTTTCTTT
-	TRBV6-2/TRBV6-3	few	TRBJ2-1	CASSYSGGFYNEQFF	TGTGCCAGCAGTTACTCCGGGGGATTCTACAATGAGCAGTTCTTC
-	TRBV7-2	once	TRBJ2-2	CASSARQRSNTGELFF	TGTGCCAGCAGCGCGAGACAGCGTTCGAACACCGGGGAGCTGTTTTTT
TRBD1	TRBV9	many	TRBJ2-7	CASSATSAQGSEQYF	TGTGCCAGCAGCGCCACTTCGGCACAGGGGAGCGAGCAGTACTTC
-	TRBV18	-	TRBJ2-7	CASSPTGKDEQYF	TGTGCCAGCTCACCAACAGGGAAGGACGAGCAGTACTTC
-	TRBV18	-	TRBJ1-3	CASSPVRVDTIYF	TGTGCCAGCTCACCAGTTCGTGTGGACACCATATATTTT
-	TRBV10-3	many	TRBJ2-5	CAISASGDETQYF	TGTGCCATCAGTGCCTCAGGGGATGAGACCCAGTACTTC
-	TRBV20-1	few	TRBJ2-2	CSARLGRGTGELFF	TGCAGTGCTAGGCTCGGCCGGGGGACCGGGGAGCTGTTTTTT
TRBD1	TRBV10-3	few	TRBJ2-2	CAISPGTGRGTGELFF	TGTGCCATCAGTCCCGGGACAGGGAGAGGAACCGGGGAGCTGTTTTTT
TRBD2	TRBV4-1	-	TRBJ2-1	CASSQVGLASYNEQFF	TGCGCCAGCAGCCAAGTCGGACTAGCCTCCTACAATGAGCAGTTCTTC
TRBD2	TRBV14	few	TRBJ2-7	CASSQDFGTRNEQYF	TGTGCCAGCAGCCAAGATTTTGGGACTAGGAACGAGCAGTACTTC
TRBD2	TRBV12-3/TRBV12-4	-	TRBJ2-7	CASSFRAKAGVPSEQYF	TGTGCCAGCAGTTTCCGGGCCAAGGCGGGAGTCCCTTCCGAGCAGTACTTC
-	TRBV9	-	TRBJ1-1	CASSVDGSTEAFF	TGTGCCAGCAGCGTAGATGGTAGCACTGAAGCTTTCTTT
TRBD1	TRBV6-5	-	TRBJ2-3	CASSRDRGIDTQYF	TGTGCCAGCAGCCGGGACAGGGGGATAGATACGCAGTATTTT
-	TRBV4-1	few	TRBJ1-5	CASSPGPTGNYQPQHF	TGCGCCAGCAGCCCAGGGCCCACAGGGAACTATCAGCCCCAGCATTTT
-	TRBV28	-	TRBJ1-2	CASSLTAFYGYTF	TGTGCCAGCAGTTTGACAGCCTTCTATGGCTACACCTTC
-	TRBV9	few	TRBJ2-3	CASSVAPADTQYF	TGTGCCAGCAGCGTAGCCCCCGCAGATACGCAGTATTTT
-	TRBV7-9	-	TRBJ2-4	CASSLVSESKNIQYF	TGTGCCAGCAGCTTAGTTAGTGAATCCAAAAACATTCAGTACTTC